Listed below are T cell receptor beta chains from one sample, sequenced in a study of technical replicates of blood from several donors. Sequenced by immunoSEQ multiplex PCR; TCRdb stores in-frame clones only, minus some. The sample has about 70,000 clones, about 89% seen once. The specimen was PBMCs. All receptors come from a human donor in good health. Some clones in this sample may be carry-over from other donors' samples. Each CDR3 is given with its conserved first and last residue. A D gene is named only where the DNA matches it firmly. Part of the rows lack a size; the others show once, few, many or a class for expanded clones.

V gene,clone size,D gene,J gene,CDR3 DNA,CDR3 protein
TRBV7-9,-,TRBD1,TRBJ2-1,TGTGCCAGCAGCACCTCCGGGACAGGGGGCTTCTACAATGAGCAGTTCTTC,CASSTSGTGGFYNEQFF
TRBV5-1,-,-,TRBJ2-3,TGCGCCAGCAGCGCTTGGGGGCCAGGAGGCACAGATACGCAGTATTTT,CASSAWGPGGTDTQYF
TRBV4-2,-,-,TRBJ1-5,TGTGCCAGCAGCCAAGAGGAGGTGGGGGCGCGACAGCCCCAGCATTTT,CASSQEEVGARQPQHF
TRBV7-6,once,-,TRBJ1-1,TGTGCCAGCAGCTTCTCGAACACTGAAGCTTTCTTT,CASSFSNTEAFF
TRBV4-1,-,TRBD2,TRBJ2-1,TGCGCCAGCAGCCAAGATTGGGGGGCGGGAGGGCTGGGAAATGAGCAGTTCTTC,CASSQDWGAGGLGNEQFF
TRBV29-1,once,TRBD2,TRBJ2-1,TGCAGCGTGCCCTACCGTAGCGGGAGGGGTGAGCAGTTCTTC,CSVPYRSGRGEQFF
TRBV7-2,-,-,TRBJ1-1,TGTGCCAGCAGCCTGACGTCGACAGGCCTTAAATCTTGGAACACTGAAGCTTTCTTT,CASSLTSTGLKSWNTEAFF
TRBV10-3,-,TRBD2,TRBJ2-7,TGTGCCATCTCAAGCGGGGGGCGAGGCAACGAGCAGTACTTC,CAISSGGRGNEQYF
TRBV6-1,-,TRBD1,TRBJ2-7,TGTGCCAGCAGTGCAGAGCCGGGACAGCTCTACGAGCAGTACTTC,CASSAEPGQLYEQYF
TRBV5-6,-,-,TRBJ2-1,TGTGCCAGCAGCTTGGGCGGGAATGAGCAGTTCTTC,CASSLGGNEQFF
TRBV2,-,-,TRBJ1-1,TGTGCCAGCATCAGAGGGAAGAACACTGAAGCTTTCTTT,CASIRGKNTEAFF
TRBV5-5,-,TRBD2,TRBJ2-1,TGTGCCAGCAGCCGAGAGGCCCTAGCGGGAAAAAATGAGCAGTTCTTC,CASSREALAGKNEQFF
TRBV4-1,-,-,TRBJ2-7,TGCGCCAGCAGCCCCTCGTTCGGGGAGCAGTACTTC,CASSPSFGEQYF
TRBV9,-,TRBD2,TRBJ2-3,TGTGCCAGCAGCGTAGGGTTGGGACTAGCGGGAGATGTGGATACGCAGTATTTT,CASSVGLGLAGDVDTQYF
TRBV5-1,-,-,TRBJ1-2,TGCGCCAGCAGCCGAGGTTCAACGGGATCCTATGGCTACACCTTC,CASSRGSTGSYGYTF
TRBV5-5,once,-,TRBJ1-1,TGTGCCAGCAGCTTGTCTCGGAACACTGAAGCTTTCTTT,CASSLSRNTEAFF
TRBV10-3,-,TRBD2,TRBJ2-7,TGTGCCATCAGTGGGACTAGTACCCACGAGCAGTACTTC,CAISGTSTHEQYF
TRBV5-1,-,-,TRBJ2-5,TGCGCCAGCAGCGGATTACAGGGAGCGGAGACCCAGTACTTC,CASSGLQGAETQYF
TRBV30,-,TRBD1,TRBJ1-2,TGTGCCTGGCAAAACAGGGGTAACTATGGCTACACCTTC,CAWQNRGNYGYTF
TRBV7-2,once,TRBD1,TRBJ1-6,TGTGCCAGCAGCCTTCGACAGGGGGCGAATTCACCCCTCCACTTT,CASSLRQGANSPLHF
TRBV5-6,-,TRBD1,TRBJ2-1,TGTGCCAGCAGCTTAATCGACAGGGGGAGCAATGAGCAGTTCTTC,CASSLIDRGSNEQFF
TRBV15,-,-,TRBJ2-7,TGTGCCACCAGCAGGGGGGCAGGGTCAGACTACGAGCAGTACTTC,CATSRGAGSDYEQYF
TRBV13,once,-,TRBJ2-2,TGTGCCAGCAGCTTAGGCAGAAACACCGGGGAGCTGTTTTTT,CASSLGRNTGELFF
TRBV10-3,-,-,TRBJ1-2,TGTGCCATCAGGGGGAGACACGCGAACATGGACTATGGCTACACCTTC,CAIRGRHANMDYGYTF
TRBV2,-,-,TRBJ1-4,TGTGCCAGCAGTCTCCGGAGGGGCCCAACTAATGAAAAACTGTTTTTT,CASSLRRGPTNEKLFF
TRBV6-1,-,-,TRBJ2-1,TGTGCCAGCAGGCGCGCGGGTAGCTCCTACAATGAGCAGTTCTTC,CASRRAGSSYNEQFF
TRBV29-1,-,-,TRBJ2-2,TGCAGCGCCCTAACCCCAGGGAACGCCGGGGAGCTGTTTTTT,CSALTPGNAGELFF
TRBV2,-,-,TRBJ2-3,TGTGCCAGCAGTGTAGGAGGGGTTTCGGGGACAGATACGCAGTATTTT,CASSVGGVSGTDTQYF
TRBV18,-,TRBD1,TRBJ1-1,TGTGCCAGCTCACCACCGGGACAGGGGAACGAAGCTTTCTTT,CASSPPGQGNEAFF